The 30 T cell receptor beta chains given below trace back to one sample, sequenced in a study of blood T cell repertoires in COVID-19. Here immunoSEQ multiplex PCR was the method, and the copy in TCRdb shows in-frame clones only, minus some. The repertoire consists of 95,000 to 150,000 clones, with about 86% occurring once and the leading ten covering 0.88%. Material for sequencing was peripheral blood. The receptors stem from a woman between 50 and 59 years old with active or convalescent COVID-19.

The chain recombines TRBV15 with TRBJ2-5; TRBD2 agrees at 12 bases. The CDR3 is 15 residues long. Germline CDR1 reads LNHNV; CDR2 reads YYDKDF (reference sequence). The V and J ends lost 4 bases and 5 bases, in that order; junction bases with no gene match: 5. The CDR3 is CATSTSGRAAETQYF. In DNA, the CDR3 is TGTGCCACCAGCACTAGCGGGAGGGCCGCGGAGACCCAGTACTTC. The full variable domain, its missing parts supplied by reference TRBV15 and TRBJ2-5, is DAMVIQNPRYQVTQFGKPVTLSCSQTLNHNVMYWYQQKSSQAPKLLFHYYDKDFNNEADTPDNFQSRRPNTSFCFLDIRSPGLGDTAMYLCATSTSGRAAETQYFGPGTRLLVL.

V is TRBV7-6 and J is TRBJ1-1; tentatively, D is TRBD1 (5 bases). CDR3 length equals 15 residues. Germline assignment: CDR1 SGHVS and CDR2 FNYEAQ. V dropped 4 bases and J dropped 0 bases, with 12 bases sitting between them. The CDR3 sequence is CASSWGGVMNTEAFF. The CDR3 bases are TGTGCCAGCAGCTGGGGAGGGGTTATGAACACTGAAGCTTTCTTT.

This clone was detected a few times. V and J are TRBV11-2 and TRBJ1-4, with D possibly being TRBD1 (5 bases). This CDR3 contains 15 residues. With 1 base removed from V and 7 bases from J, the gap between germline ends came to 13 bases. Germline assignment: CDR1 SGHAT and CDR2 FQNNGV. The CDR3 sequence is CASSLVQGSGEKLFF. CDR3 sequence (DNA): TGTGCCAGCAGCTTAGTGCAGGGCTCAGGTGAAAAACTGTTTTTT.

This sequence joins TRBV10-3 and TRBJ2-2; 7 bases align to TRBD1. The V gene's germline CDR1 is ENHRY and CDR2 SYGVKD. The CDR3 runs 15 residues. The ends lost 10 bases at V and 6 bases at J; junction bases unmatched: 14. CDR3 DNA: TGTGCCACCACCCCTACAGGGGCCGGTTCCGGGGAGCTGTTTTTT. Its protein is CATTPTGAGSGELFF.

The gene calls are TRBV7-9 and TRBJ2-7; TRBD1 matches 10 bases. From germline, CDR1 is SEHNR and CDR2 FQNEAQ (reference sequence). The CDR3 covers 14 residues. Germline trimming cut 4 bases from V and 7 bases from J; bases unmatched to any gene: 7. The CDR3 bases are TGTGCCAGCAGCTCCCCCGGGACAGGGGATGAGCAGTACTTC. This codes for CASSSPGTGDEQYF.

Regarding this clone: Mismatch with germline at one junction end may stem from a read error. The rearrangement uses TRBV7-2 and TRBJ1-3; no firm D call. The CDR3 is 15 residues long. The germline V gene encodes CDR1 SGHTA and CDR2 FQGNSA. The CDR3 loop reads CASSLGKAEGNTIYF. The CDR3 DNA is TGTGCCAGCAGTTTAGGGAAAGCGGAGGGAAACACCATATATTTT. Using reference TRBV7-2 and TRBJ1-3 for the parts outside the CDR3, the full variable domain is GAGVSQSPSNKVTEKGKDVELRCDPISGHTALYWYRQSLGQGLEFLIYFQGNSAPDKSGLPSDRFSAERTGGSVSTLTIQRTQQEDSAVYLCASSLGKAEGNTIYFGEGSWLTVV.

The chain uses TRBV4-2 and TRBJ2-2, with 11 bases that match TRBD2. Trimming took 3 bases from V and 2 from J; bases not matched to a gene: 11. The CDR3 runs to 19 residues. Germline lookup yields CDR1 LGHNA and CDR2 YNFKEQ. The CDR3, as DNA: TGTGCCAGCAGCCACGCGGGGCATGGACTAGCGGGTAACACCGGGGAGCTGTTTTTT. Amino acids: CASSHAGHGLAGNTGELFF.

The chain combines TRBV6-5 with TRBJ2-7; 9 bases line up with TRBD1. Germline V gene sequence: CDR1 MNHEY, CDR2 SVGAGI. This CDR3 comprises 14 residues. Unmatched junction bases numbered 7, after V lost 7 bases and J lost 3 bases. Here the CDR3 DNA reads TGTGCCAGCACTTTGACAGGGGGAGGCTACGAGCAGTACTTC. It translates to CASTLTGGGYEQYF.

V usage is TRBV27 and J usage is TRBJ2-1; 9 bases match TRBD2. The CDR3 has 17 amino acids. The germline gives CDR1 MNHEY, CDR2 SMNVEV (reference sequence). V lost 1 base, J lost 7 bases, and 11 bases stayed unmatched. The CDR3 sequence is CASSLLGGSGSGNEQFF. CDR3 nucleotide sequence: TGTGCCAGCAGTTTATTGGGTGGTAGCGGGAGTGGGAATGAGCAGTTCTTC.

The J gene is TRBJ1-5, the V gene TRBV3-1 (or the pseudogene TRBV3-2); weak D call: TRBD1 (5 bases). CDR1 is LGHDT, CDR2 YNNKEL, per germline (reference sequence). The V end was cut by 3 bases, the J end by 7 bases, with 22 bases between. The CDR3 sequence is 17 residues long. The CDR3 DNA follows: TGTGCCAGCAGCCACCACTCAACCAGGACGGCAGGGCAGCCCCAGCATTTT. Protein: CASSHHSTRTAGQPQHF.

V usage is TRBV19 and J usage is TRBJ2-5; 7 bases are shared with TRBD1. Germline CDR1 reads LNHDA; CDR2 reads SQIVND (reference sequence). The CDR3 is made up of 14 amino acids. The V gene end was trimmed by 6 bases and the J gene end by 5 bases; junction bases not matched to a gene: 9. The CDR3 is CASRGAGGSETQYF. CDR3 coding DNA: TGTGCCAGTAGGGGGGCAGGGGGAAGTGAGACCCAGTACTTC.

V is TRBV7-2 and J is TRBJ2-7; D possibly corresponds to TRBD1 (6 bases). Germline CDR1 SGHTA, CDR2 FQGNSA. Trimming cost V 5 bases and J 4 bases, with 18 bases left between them. This CDR3 comprises 15 residues. The CDR3 protein is CASSPPIEQGYEQYF. CDR3 sequence (DNA): TGTGCCAGCAGCCCACCTATAGAACAGGGTTACGAGCAGTACTTC.

DNA for the CDR3: TGTGCCAGCAGTCCCCCAGGGGGCCACGAGCAGTACTTC. Its translation: CASSPPGGHEQYF. V usage is TRBV28 and J usage is TRBJ2-7; 8 bases fit TRBD1. Trimming took 5 bases from V and 5 from J; bases not matched to a gene: 5. The germline V gene encodes CDR1 MDHEN and CDR2 SYDVKM. The CDR3 has 13 residues.

There are a few counts of this clone. The V gene is TRBV6-2 or TRBV6-3, the J gene TRBJ1-5; 12 nucleotides match TRBD1. This CDR3 is built from 19 residues. J was trimmed by 7 bases and V by 5 bases; bases with no gene match: 18. Per germline, CDR1 MNHEY and CDR2 SVGEGT. For the CDR3, the DNA is TGTGCCAGCAGTCACCGACGACTGGGACAGGGGGCGTCAAAACAGCCCCAGCATTTT. Residues: CASSHRRLGQGASKQPQHF.

The chain recombines TRBV25-1 with TRBJ1-4; D call uncertain. Trimming cost V 4 bases and J 3 bases, with 12 bases left between them. The CDR3 consists of 15 residues. Germline lookup yields CDR1 MGHDK and CDR2 SYGVNS. The CDR3 DNA sequence: TGTGCCAGCAGTGGGAAACTCGGGGCTAATGAAAAACTGTTTTTT. Its protein is CASSGKLGANEKLFF.

This sequence joins TRBV4-3 and TRBJ2-3; D remains ambiguous. CDR3 length: 17 residues. V was trimmed by 4 bases and J by 2 bases, leaving 19 bases between them. Germline CDR1 LGHNA, CDR2 YSLEER. This CDR3 is CASSPGTFRGHTDTQYF. In DNA, the CDR3 is TGCGCCAGCAGCCCCGGAACATTTAGAGGTCACACAGATACGCAGTATTTT.

The chain joins TRBV10-3 to TRBJ2-1; 7 nucleotides line up with TRBD2. V gave up 4 bases and J gave up 2 bases; unmatched junction bases: 8. The germline V gene has CDR1 ENHRY and CDR2 SYGVKD. This CDR3 has 16 amino acids. Here the CDR3 reads CAISGGGTLTYNEQFF. The DNA of the CDR3 is TGTGCCATCAGTGGGGGGGGAACACTCACCTACAATGAGCAGTTCTTC.

This rearrangement joins TRBV11-1 to TRBJ1-5, with a tentative D call TRBD1 (6 bases). With 5 bases removed from V and 4 bases from J, the gap between germline ends came to 9 bases. The CDR3 totals 13 residues. The germline V gene has CDR1 SGHAT and CDR2 FQDESV (reference sequence). CDR3 loop: CASSQRGNQPQHF. The CDR3 DNA is TGTGCCAGCAGCCAAAGGGGGAATCAGCCCCAGCATTTT.

The gene calls are TRBV6-5 and TRBJ2-1; TRBD1 aligns across 7 bases. With V trimmed by 5 bases and J by 0 bases, 4 bases remained unmatched. The CDR3 covers 15 residues. In germline, CDR1 is MNHEY, CDR2 SVGAGI. The CDR3 nucleotides read TGTGCCAGCAGTACGGGACAGAGCTCCTACAATGAGCAGTTCTTC. Amino acid sequence: CASSTGQSSYNEQFF.

The chain has TRBV4-3 and TRBJ2-2; no clear D. Germline lookup yields CDR1 LGHNA and CDR2 YSLEER. Trimming removed 0 bases at V and 1 base at J, with 3 bases between. The CDR3 is made up of 14 amino acids. The CDR3 loop is CASSQDRNTGELFF. Here the CDR3 DNA reads TGCGCCAGCAGCCAAGATAGGAACACCGGGGAGCTGTTTTTT.

The gene calls are TRBV6-5 and TRBJ2-1, with 7 nucleotides matching TRBD2. In germline, CDR1 is MNHEY, CDR2 SVGAGI. This CDR3 is built from 13 residues. V lost 0 bases, J lost 9 bases, and 2 bases stayed unmatched. The CDR3 spells CASSYSLAAEQFF. CDR3 DNA sequence: TGTGCCAGCAGTTACTCCCTAGCGGCTGAGCAGTTCTTC.

This clone was observed a single time. The chain has TRBV30 and TRBJ1-4; D might be TRBD1 (5 bases). Trimming removed 7 bases at V and 4 bases at J, with 19 bases between. Germline loops: CDR1 GTSNPN, CDR2 SVGIG (reference sequence). This CDR3 comprises 15 residues. The CDR3 coding sequence is TGTGCCTACTCCCTGGGGCAGGGTAATAATGAAAAACTGTTTTTT. Its translation is CAYSLGQGNNEKLFF.

V and J are TRBV27 and TRBJ2-5, with D uncertain. V gave up 2 bases and J gave up 7 bases, with 11 bases separating them. This CDR3 region has 13 residues. The germline V gene encodes CDR1 MNHEY and CDR2 SMNVEV (reference sequence). For the CDR3, the DNA is TGTGCCAGCAGTTTAATTGGCAGAGGGACCCAGTACTTC. It translates to CASSLIGRGTQYF.

The CDR3 reads CASSVSGPAYNEQFF. For the CDR3, the DNA is TGTGCCAGCAGCGTTAGCGGGCCCGCCTACAATGAGCAGTTCTTC. The rearrangement joins TRBV9 to TRBJ2-1; 7 positions agree with TRBD2. The CDR3 runs 15 residues. V dropped 2 bases and J dropped 2; count of bases not matched to a gene: 4. Germline CDR1 SGDLS, CDR2 YYNGEE.

The gene calls are TRBV4-1 and TRBJ2-3; perhaps TRBD1 as D (6 bases). The CDR3 runs to 14 residues. Trimming cost V 1 base and J 1 base, with 6 bases left between them. Germline CDR1 is MGHRA and CDR2 is YSYEKL. CDR3: CASSQAGGTDTQYF. The CDR3 coding sequence is TGCGCCAGCAGCCAAGCAGGGGGCACAGATACGCAGTATTTT.

The chain recombines TRBV9 with TRBJ2-3, with TRBD2 matching 10 bases. V lost 3 bases to trimming and J lost 2 bases; unmatched junction nucleotides: 6. The germline gives CDR1 SGDLS, CDR2 YYNGEE. CDR3 length: 16 residues. CDR3 nucleotides: TGTGCCAGCAGCGCAACTAGCGGGGAGGTCACAGATACGCAGTATTTT. Its translation is CASSATSGEVTDTQYF.

Only a few counts were recorded for this clone. This sequence joins TRBV28 and TRBJ2-1; maybe TRBD2 (7 bases). V lost 5 bases and J lost 7, with 27 bases in between. The CDR3 covers 18 residues. The V gene's germline CDR1 is MDHEN and CDR2 SYDVKM. The CDR3 loop reads CASSRRNYGTTRGNEQFF. The CDR3 coding sequence is TGTGCCAGCAGTCGAAGGAATTACGGGACTACGAGGGGGAATGAGCAGTTCTTC.

The chain has TRBV6-1 and TRBJ2-5, with no clear D. The CDR3 runs to 13 residues. Trimming removed 3 bases at V and 2 bases at J, with 7 bases between. Germline assignment: CDR1 MNHNS and CDR2 SASEGT. The CDR3 nucleotides are TGTGCCAGCAGTGACGACTGGCAAGAGACCCAGTACTTC. As protein: CASSDDWQETQYF.

The V and J genes are TRBV2 and TRBJ2-3; 8 bases line up with TRBD2. The V and J ends lost 6 bases and 4 bases, in that order; junction bases with no gene match: 9. CDR3 length equals 15 residues. Germline-derived CDR1 and CDR2 are SNHLY and FYNNEI. The CDR3 sequence: CASSTGTSRSDTQYF. DNA of the CDR3: TGTGCCAGCAGCACCGGGACTAGTCGTTCAGATACGCAGTATTTT.

In nucleotides, the CDR3 is TGTGCCAGTAGTATAACGCGGGATCAGCCCCAGCATTTT. Protein product: CASSITRDQPQHF. The chain combines TRBV19 with TRBJ1-5; D unresolved. The germline gives CDR1 LNHDA, CDR2 SQIVND (reference sequence). The CDR3 totals 13 residues. V was pared by 2 bases and J by 5 bases, with 7 bases between.